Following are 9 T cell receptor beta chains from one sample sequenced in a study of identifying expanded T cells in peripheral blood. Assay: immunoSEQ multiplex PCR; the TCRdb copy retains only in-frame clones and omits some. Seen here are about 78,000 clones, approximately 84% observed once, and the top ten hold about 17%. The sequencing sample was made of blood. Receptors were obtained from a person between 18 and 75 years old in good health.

CDR3 DNA sequence: TGTGCCAGCAGTCCCGGGACAGGGGGCGTGGATACGCAGTATTTT. Encoded protein: CASSPGTGGVDTQYF. The chain is built from TRBV28 and TRBJ2-3, with 12 bases identical to TRBD1. Germline values: CDR1 MDHEN, CDR2 SYDVKM. The trim removed 5 bases at V and 6 bases at J, leaving 6 bases unmatched. This CDR3 has 15 residues.

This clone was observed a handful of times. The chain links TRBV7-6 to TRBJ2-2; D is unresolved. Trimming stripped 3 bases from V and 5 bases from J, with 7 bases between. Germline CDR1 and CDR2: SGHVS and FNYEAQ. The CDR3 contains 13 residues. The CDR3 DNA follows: TGTGCCAGCAGCTTGAAGCAGACCGGGGAGCTGTTTTTT. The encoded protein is CASSLKQTGELFF.

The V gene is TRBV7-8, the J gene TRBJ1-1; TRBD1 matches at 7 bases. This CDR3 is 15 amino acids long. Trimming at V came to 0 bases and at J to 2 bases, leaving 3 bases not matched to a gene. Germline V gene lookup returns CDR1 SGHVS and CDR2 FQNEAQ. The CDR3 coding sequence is TGTGCCAGCAGCTTAGCAGGACAGGCAAACACTGAAGCTTTCTTT. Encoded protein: CASSLAGQANTEAFF.

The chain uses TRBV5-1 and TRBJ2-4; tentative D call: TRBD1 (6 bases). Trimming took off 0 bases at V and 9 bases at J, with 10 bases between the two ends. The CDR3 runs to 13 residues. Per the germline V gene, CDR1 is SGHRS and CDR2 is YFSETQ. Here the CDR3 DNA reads TGCGCCAGCAGCTTGGATCAGGGGCGCATTCAGTACTTC. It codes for CASSLDQGRIQYF.

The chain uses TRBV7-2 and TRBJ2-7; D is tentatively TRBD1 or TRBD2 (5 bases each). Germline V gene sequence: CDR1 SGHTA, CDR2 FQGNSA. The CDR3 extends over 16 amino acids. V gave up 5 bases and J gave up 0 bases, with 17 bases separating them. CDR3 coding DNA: TGTGCCAGCAGCGTCACGCCGGGACGGACCTCCTACGAGCAGTACTTC. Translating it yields CASSVTPGRTSYEQYF.

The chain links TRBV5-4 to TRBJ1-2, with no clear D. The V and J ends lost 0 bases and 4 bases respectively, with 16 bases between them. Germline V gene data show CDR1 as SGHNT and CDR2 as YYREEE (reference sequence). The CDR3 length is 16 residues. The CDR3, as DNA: TGTGCCAGCAGCTTGGTTACTTTCCCAGCCGGCTATGGCTACACCTTC. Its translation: CASSLVTFPAGYGYTF.

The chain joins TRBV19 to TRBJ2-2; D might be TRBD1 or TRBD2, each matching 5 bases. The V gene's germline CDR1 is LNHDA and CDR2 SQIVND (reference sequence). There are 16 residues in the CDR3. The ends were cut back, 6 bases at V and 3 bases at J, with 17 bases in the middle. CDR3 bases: TGTGCCAGTAGGGCTGGGGGAGTAGTCTACACCGGGGAGCTGTTTTTT. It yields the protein CASRAGGVVYTGELFF. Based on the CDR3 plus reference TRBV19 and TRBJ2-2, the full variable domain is DGGITQSPKYLFRKEGQNVTLSCEQNLNHDAMYWYRQDPGQGLRLIYYSQIVNDFQKGDIAEGYSVSREKKESFPLTVTSAQKNPTAFYLCASRAGGVVYTGELFFGEGSRLTVL.

CDR3 DNA: TGTGCCAGCACACCTGATAGCGGGAGAAAGTACGAGCAGTACTTC. Translation gives CASTPDSGRKYEQYF. The chain couples TRBV6-5 to TRBJ2-7, with 9 bases aligning to TRBD2. Germline V gene sequence: CDR1 MNHEY, CDR2 SVGAGI. The CDR3 spans 15 residues. The trim removed 7 bases at V and 4 bases at J, leaving 11 bases unmatched.

CDR3 bases: TGTGCCAGCAGTTTATCTCCCTGGGGGTCGGCCTACGAGCAGTACTTC. This encodes CASSLSPWGSAYEQYF. The rearrangement uses TRBV27 and TRBJ2-7; possibly TRBD1 or TRBD2 for D (5 bases each). Germline values: CDR1 MNHEY, CDR2 SMNVEV (reference sequence). The CDR3 contains 16 residues. V was cut by 0 bases and J by 2 bases, with 14 bases left in between.